This is a list of T cell receptor beta chains from one sample in a study of blood T cell repertoires in COVID-19. TCRdb's table, derived via immunoSEQ multiplex PCR, lists solely in-frame clones and lacks some. The table lists 210,000 or so clones, about 85% of them singletons. Sequenced: peripheral blood. Receptors were obtained from a woman aged 18-29 years who had recovered from COVID-19. The CDR3 runs from the conserved cysteine through the conserved F or W. A D gene is named only where the DNA matches it firmly. Clone size is given for some rows only: seen once, a few or many times, or a class if the clone is expanded.

j_call,clone_size,v_call,d_call,cdr3_nt,cdr3_aa
TRBJ2-7,NA,TRBV5-1,TRBD2,TGCGCCAGCAGCTTGGAGGCTAGCGGGGGCTACGAGCAGTACTTC,CASSLEASGGYEQYF
TRBJ2-7,once,TRBV5-1,TRBD1,TGCGCCAGCAGCTTGGCAGGGGGCTCCTACGAGCAGTACTTC,CASSLAGGSYEQYF
TRBJ1-3,NA,TRBV11-2,NA,TGTGCCAGCAGCCCTATCAGGGGTTCGTCTGGAAACACCATATATTTT,CASSPIRGSSGNTIYF
TRBJ2-7,NA,TRBV19,TRBD1,TGTGCCAGTCGACAGGGGAGCTCCTACGAGCAGTACTTC,CASRQGSSYEQYF
TRBJ2-7,NA,TRBV19,TRBD2,TGTGCCAGTAGTATGGCGGGACTAGCACCCTACGAGCAGTACTTC,CASSMAGLAPYEQYF
TRBJ1-5,once,TRBV6-5,TRBD1,TGTGCCAGCAGAGACACAGGGGGAAGCAATCAGCCCCAGCATTTT,CASRDTGGSNQPQHF
TRBJ2-5,NA,TRBV7-8,NA,TGTGCCAGCAGCCCCCGGGTCGCGACCCAGTACTTC,CASSPRVATQYF
TRBJ2-1,NA,TRBV25-1,TRBD1,TGTGCCAGCAGTGCCCCGGGACAGGGGTATAACAATGAGCAGTTCTTC,CASSAPGQGYNNEQFF
TRBJ2-3,NA,TRBV14,NA,TGTGCCAGCAGCCAAGTTTCCCGGGCAGATACGCAGTATTTT,CASSQVSRADTQYF
TRBJ2-5,NA,TRBV5-4,NA,TGTGCCAGCAGCTCAGTTGGACAAGTCGGCGAGACCCAGTACTTC,CASSSVGQVGETQYF
TRBJ2-1,NA,TRBV4-1,NA,TGCGCCAGCAGCCAAGATGGGCGGGAAAGCTCCTACAATGAGCAGTTCTTC,CASSQDGRESSYNEQFF
TRBJ1-3,few,TRBV4-1,NA,TGCGCCAGCAGCCAAGAGCGGGGATTATCCGGAAACACCATATATTTT,CASSQERGLSGNTIYF
TRBJ2-3,NA,TRBV18,TRBD1,TGTGCCAGCTCACCGACAGGGAGCACAGATACGCAGTATTTT,CASSPTGSTDTQYF
TRBJ2-5,NA,TRBV25-1,TRBD1,TGTGCCAGCAGTGGTGGACAGGGGGCATATGAGACCCAGTACTTC,CASSGGQGAYETQYF
TRBJ2-7,NA,TRBV5-8,NA,TGTGCCAGCAGCTTGGGGCGGTACGAGCAGTACTTC,CASSLGRYEQYF
TRBJ2-1,NA,TRBV10-1,TRBD2,TGCGCCAGCAGTTCCGGGACTAGCGGGGTTAATGAGCAGTTCTTC,CASSSGTSGVNEQFF
TRBJ2-1,NA,TRBV4-3,TRBD2,TGCGCCAGCAGCCAAGATACCTCAACGGGAGGGCCATACAATGAGCAGTTCTTC,CASSQDTSTGGPYNEQFF
TRBJ2-5,NA,TRBV3-1/TRBV3-2,TRBD1,TGTGCCAGCAGCCAAGGGACAGGAGAACTAGGGCCGTACCAAGAGACCCAGTACTTC,CASSQGTGELGPYQETQYF
TRBJ2-7,NA,TRBV4-1,TRBD2,TGCGCCAGCAGCCAAGAAGGGACTAGCGGCGAGCAGTACTTC,CASSQEGTSGEQYF
TRBJ1-4,NA,TRBV9,NA,TGTGCCAGCAGCGTACTTTTTGGGGGCGGCGATGAAAAACTGTTTTTT,CASSVLFGGGDEKLFF
TRBJ1-5,NA,TRBV5-1,NA,TGCGCCAGCAGCTTGGCAGGGGCGAGCAATCAGCCCCAGCATTTT,CASSLAGASNQPQHF
TRBJ2-1,once,TRBV30,NA,TGTGCCTGGGACATTGCCAGGAATGAGCAGTTCTTC,CAWDIARNEQFF
TRBJ1-1,NA,TRBV10-3,TRBD1,TGTGCCACACTGACAGGGATGAACACTGAAGCTTTCTTT,CATLTGMNTEAFF
TRBJ1-2,NA,TRBV4-2,NA,TGTGCCAGCAGCCCCCTTATACTTAACTATGGCTACACCTTC,CASSPLILNYGYTF